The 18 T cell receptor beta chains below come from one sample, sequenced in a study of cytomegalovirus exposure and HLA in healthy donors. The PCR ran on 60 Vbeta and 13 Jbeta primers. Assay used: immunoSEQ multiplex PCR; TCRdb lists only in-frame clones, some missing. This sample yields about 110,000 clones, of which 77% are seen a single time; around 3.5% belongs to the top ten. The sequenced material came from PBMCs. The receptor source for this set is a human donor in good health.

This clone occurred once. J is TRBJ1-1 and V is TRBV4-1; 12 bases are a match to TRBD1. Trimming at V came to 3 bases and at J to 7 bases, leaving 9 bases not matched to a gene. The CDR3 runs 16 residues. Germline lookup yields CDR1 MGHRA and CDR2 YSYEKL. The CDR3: CASSQAGTGGRGEAFF. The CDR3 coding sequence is TGCGCCAGCAGCCAGGCCGGGACAGGGGGCCGAGGTGAAGCTTTCTTT.

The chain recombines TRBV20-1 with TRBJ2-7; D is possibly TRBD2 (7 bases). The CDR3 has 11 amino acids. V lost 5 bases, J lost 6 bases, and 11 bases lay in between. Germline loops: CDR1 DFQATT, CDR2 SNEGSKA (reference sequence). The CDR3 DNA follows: TGCAGTGCTTACGGGGGGCTCGAGCAGTACTTC. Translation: CSAYGGLEQYF.

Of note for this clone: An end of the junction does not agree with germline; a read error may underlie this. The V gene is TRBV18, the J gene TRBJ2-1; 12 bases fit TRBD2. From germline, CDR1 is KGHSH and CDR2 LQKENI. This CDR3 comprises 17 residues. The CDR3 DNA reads TGTGCCAGCTCACGCGCCCCGACTAGCGGGAGACCCAATGGGCAGTTCTTC. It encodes CASSRAPTSGRPNGQFF.

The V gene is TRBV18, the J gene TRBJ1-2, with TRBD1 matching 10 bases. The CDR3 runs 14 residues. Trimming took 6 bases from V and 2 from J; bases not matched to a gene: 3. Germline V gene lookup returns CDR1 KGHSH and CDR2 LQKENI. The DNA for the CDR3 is TGTGCCAGCTCCGAGGGACAGGGGAACTATGGCTACACCTTC. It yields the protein CASSEGQGNYGYTF.

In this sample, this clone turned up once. CDR3 sequence (DNA): TGTGCCACCAGCAGACTGGGCCTAGCGGGAGGGCCCTTCCGAGAGACCCAGTACTTC. The encoded protein is CATSRLGLAGGPFRETQYF. This rearrangement joins TRBV15 to TRBJ2-5; TRBD2 matches at 12 bases. V lost 2 bases and J lost 4; bases outside the gene matches: 14. CDR3 length equals 19 residues. From germline, CDR1 is LNHNV and CDR2 YYDKDF (reference sequence).

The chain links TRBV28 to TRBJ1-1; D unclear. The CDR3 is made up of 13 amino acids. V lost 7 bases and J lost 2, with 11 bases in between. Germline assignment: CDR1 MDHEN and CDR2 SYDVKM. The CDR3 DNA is TGTGCCAGCATCCCCGGGTTTAACACTGAAGCTTTCTTT. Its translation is CASIPGFNTEAFF.

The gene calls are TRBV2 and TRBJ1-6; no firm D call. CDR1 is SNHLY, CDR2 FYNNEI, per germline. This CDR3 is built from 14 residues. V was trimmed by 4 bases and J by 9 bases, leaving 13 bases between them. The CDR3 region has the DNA TGTGCCAGCAGTGTAGGACTGCCAAGTTCACCCCTCCACTTT. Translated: CASSVGLPSSPLHF.

The CDR3 coding sequence is TGTGCCAGCAGTGGTCAGCAGACAGGTGGCGACGAGCAGTACTTC. This codes for CASSGQQTGGDEQYF. This chain connects TRBV2 to TRBJ2-7, with D possibly matching TRBD1 (6 bases). CDR3 length equals 15 residues. The germline V gene encodes CDR1 SNHLY and CDR2 FYNNEI. The V end was cut by 4 bases, the J end by 5 bases, with 18 bases between.

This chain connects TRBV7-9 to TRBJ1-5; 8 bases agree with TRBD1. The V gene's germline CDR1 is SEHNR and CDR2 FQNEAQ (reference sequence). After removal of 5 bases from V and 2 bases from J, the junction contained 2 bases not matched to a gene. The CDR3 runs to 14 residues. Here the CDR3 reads CASSPGQGNQPQHF. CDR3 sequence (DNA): TGTGCCAGCAGCCCGGGACAGGGCAATCAGCCCCAGCATTTT.

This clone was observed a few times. Here the CDR3 DNA reads TGCGCCAGTAGTACGGGACAGCTCCAAGAGACCCAGTACTTC. It translates to CASSTGQLQETQYF. The chain has TRBV5-1 and TRBJ2-5; 7 bases map to TRBD1. CDR3 length: 14 amino acids. Germline values: CDR1 SGHRS, CDR2 YFSETQ. The V gene end was trimmed by 8 bases and the J gene end by 1 base; junction bases not matched to a gene: 8. The full variable domain, with the rest looked up from reference TRBV5-1 and TRBJ2-5, is KAGVTQTPRYLIKTRGQQVTLSCSPISGHRSVSWYQQTPGQGLQFLFEYFSETQRNKGNFPGRFSGRQFSNSRSEMNVSTLELGDSALYLCASSTGQLQETQYFGPGTRLLVL.

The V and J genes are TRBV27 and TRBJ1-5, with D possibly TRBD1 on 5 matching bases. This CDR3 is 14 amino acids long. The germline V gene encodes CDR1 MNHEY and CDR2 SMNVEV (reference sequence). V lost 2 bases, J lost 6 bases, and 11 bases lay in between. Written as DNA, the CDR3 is TGTGCCAGCAGTTTAAGGGGTATTGGTCAGCCCCAGCATTTT. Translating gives CASSLRGIGQPQHF.

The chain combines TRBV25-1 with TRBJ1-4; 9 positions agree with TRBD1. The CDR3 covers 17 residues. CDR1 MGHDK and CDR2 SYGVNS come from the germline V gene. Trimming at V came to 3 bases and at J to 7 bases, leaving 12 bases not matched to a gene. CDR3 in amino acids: CASSDPGQGIGGEKLFF. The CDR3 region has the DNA TGTGCCAGCAGTGACCCCGGACAGGGGATAGGTGGTGAAAAACTGTTTTTT.

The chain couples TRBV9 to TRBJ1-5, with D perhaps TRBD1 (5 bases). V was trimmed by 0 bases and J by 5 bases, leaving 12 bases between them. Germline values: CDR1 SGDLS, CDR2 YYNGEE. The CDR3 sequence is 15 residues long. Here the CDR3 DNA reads TGTGCCAGCAGCGTAGGGGTGACAGCTCATCAGCCCCAGCATTTT. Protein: CASSVGVTAHQPQHF.

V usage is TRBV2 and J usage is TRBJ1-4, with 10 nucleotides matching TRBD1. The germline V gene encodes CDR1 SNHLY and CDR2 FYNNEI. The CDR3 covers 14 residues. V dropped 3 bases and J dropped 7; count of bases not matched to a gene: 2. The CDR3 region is CASSDGTGVEKLFF. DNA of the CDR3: TGTGCCAGCAGTGATGGGACAGGGGTTGAAAAACTGTTTTTT.

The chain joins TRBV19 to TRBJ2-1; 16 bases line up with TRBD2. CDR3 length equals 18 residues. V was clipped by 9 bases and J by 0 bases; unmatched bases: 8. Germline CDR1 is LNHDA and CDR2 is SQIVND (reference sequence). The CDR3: CASLGLAGGTSSYNEQFF. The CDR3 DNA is TGTGCCAGCCTGGGACTAGCGGGAGGGACTAGCTCCTACAATGAGCAGTTCTTC.

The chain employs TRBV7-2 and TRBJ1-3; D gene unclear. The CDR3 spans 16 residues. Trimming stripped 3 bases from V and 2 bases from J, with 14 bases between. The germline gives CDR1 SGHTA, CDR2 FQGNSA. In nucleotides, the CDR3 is TGTGCCAGCAGCTTGGCCCCCTCTCTGGCTGGAAACACCATATATTTT. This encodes CASSLAPSLAGNTIYF.

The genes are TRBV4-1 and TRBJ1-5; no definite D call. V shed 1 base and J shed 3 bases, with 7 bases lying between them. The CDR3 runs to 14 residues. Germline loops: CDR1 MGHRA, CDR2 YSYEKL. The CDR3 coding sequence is TGCGCCAGCAGCCAAGGGGCAGCCAATCAGCCCCAGCATTTT. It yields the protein CASSQGAANQPQHF.

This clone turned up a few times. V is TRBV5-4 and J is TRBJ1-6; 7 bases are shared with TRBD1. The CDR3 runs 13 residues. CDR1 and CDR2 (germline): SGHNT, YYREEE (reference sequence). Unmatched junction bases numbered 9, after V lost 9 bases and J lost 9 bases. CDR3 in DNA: TGTGCCACGAACAGGGGAAGTATTTCACCCCTCCACTTT. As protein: CATNRGSISPLHF.